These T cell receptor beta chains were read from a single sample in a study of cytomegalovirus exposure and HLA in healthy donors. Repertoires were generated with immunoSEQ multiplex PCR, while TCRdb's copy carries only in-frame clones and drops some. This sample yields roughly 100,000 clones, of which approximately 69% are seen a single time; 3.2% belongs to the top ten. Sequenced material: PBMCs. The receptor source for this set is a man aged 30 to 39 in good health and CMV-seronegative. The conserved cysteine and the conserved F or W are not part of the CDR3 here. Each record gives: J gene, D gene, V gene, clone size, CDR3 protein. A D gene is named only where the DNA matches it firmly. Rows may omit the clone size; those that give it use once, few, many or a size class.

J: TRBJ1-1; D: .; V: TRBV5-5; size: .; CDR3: ASTPLTQNTEAF
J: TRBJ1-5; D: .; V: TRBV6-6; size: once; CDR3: ASTGQNQPQH
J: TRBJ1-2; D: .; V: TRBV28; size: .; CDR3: ASSSEGIGYT
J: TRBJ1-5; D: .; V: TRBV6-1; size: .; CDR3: ASEAGVISNQPQH
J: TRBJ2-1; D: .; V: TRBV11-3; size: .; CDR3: ASSSGGAGVRNEQF
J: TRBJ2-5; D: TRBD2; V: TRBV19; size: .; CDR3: ASSMGLAEQETQY
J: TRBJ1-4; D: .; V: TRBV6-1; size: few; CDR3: ASSLQRNEKLF
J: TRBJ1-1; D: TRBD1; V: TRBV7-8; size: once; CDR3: ASSVDRGWSEAF
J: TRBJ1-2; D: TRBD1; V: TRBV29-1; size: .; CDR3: SVLQGGGSYT
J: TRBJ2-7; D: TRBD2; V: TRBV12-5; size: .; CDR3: ASGLGTSVY
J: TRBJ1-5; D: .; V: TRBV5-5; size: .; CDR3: ASSLHGDRGQPQH
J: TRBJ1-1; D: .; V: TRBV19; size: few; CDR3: ASSTTGRGTEAF
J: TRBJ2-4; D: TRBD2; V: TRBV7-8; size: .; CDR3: ASSLVLAGAKNIQY
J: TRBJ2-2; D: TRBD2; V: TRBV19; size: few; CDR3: ASMRRGADTGELF
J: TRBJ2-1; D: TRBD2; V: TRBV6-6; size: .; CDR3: ASTWTGTISYNEQF
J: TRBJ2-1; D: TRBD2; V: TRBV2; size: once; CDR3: ARRTSGTNEQF
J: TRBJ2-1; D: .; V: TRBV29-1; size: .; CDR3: SVEVSIDNEQF
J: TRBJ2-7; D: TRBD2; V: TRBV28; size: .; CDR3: ASSPPGLAGDNEQY
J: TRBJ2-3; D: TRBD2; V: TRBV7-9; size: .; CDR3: ASTRAGGRTDTQY
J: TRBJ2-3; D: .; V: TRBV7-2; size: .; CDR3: ASSLSGGTSTDTQY
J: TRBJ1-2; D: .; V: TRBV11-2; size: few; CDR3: ASSFNPRPANYGYT
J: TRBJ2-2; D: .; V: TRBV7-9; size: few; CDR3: ASSLRETGELF
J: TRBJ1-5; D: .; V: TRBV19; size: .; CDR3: ASSIDRREGQPQH
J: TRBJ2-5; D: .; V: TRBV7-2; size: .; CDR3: ASSIQETQY
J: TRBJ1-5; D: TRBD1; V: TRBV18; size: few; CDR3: ASSPPGTGGSNQPQH
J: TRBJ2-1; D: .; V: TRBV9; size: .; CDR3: ASSPRGKGYNEQF
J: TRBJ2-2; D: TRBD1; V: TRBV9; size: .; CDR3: ASSAQGQGNTGELF
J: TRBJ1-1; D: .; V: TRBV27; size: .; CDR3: ASSRGSGGLLNTEAF
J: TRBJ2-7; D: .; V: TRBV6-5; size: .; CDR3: ASSSTGSSLHEQY
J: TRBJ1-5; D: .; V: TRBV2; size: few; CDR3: ASSGAQDQPQH
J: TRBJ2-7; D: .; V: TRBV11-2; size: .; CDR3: ASSLETEYYEQY
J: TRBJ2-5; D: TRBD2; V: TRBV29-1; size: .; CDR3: SVDGLAGEETQY
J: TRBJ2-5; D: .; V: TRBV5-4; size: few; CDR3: ASSGGTDFQETQY
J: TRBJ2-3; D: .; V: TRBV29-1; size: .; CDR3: SVAGRSGTDTQY
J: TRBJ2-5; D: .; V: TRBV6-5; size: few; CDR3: ASTYGGGRQETQY
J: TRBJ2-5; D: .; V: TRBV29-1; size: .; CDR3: SVVIRGGLQETQY
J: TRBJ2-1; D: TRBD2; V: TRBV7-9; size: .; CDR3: ASSPKGGRYNEQF
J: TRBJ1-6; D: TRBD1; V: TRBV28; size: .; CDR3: ASRLTGDNSPLH
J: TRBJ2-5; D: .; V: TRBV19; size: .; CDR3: ASSIGRGETQY
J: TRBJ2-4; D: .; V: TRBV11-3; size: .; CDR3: ASSGGGNDKNIQY
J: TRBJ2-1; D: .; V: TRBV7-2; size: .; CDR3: ASSLERQPEI
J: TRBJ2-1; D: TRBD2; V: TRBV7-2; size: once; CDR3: ASSYLAGYNEQF
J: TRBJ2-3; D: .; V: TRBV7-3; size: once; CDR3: ASSKTFASDTQY
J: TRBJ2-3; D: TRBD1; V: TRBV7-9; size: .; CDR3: ASSSPTGGLGDTQY
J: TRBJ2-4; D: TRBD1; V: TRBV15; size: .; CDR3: ATSRDLGQGAKNIQY
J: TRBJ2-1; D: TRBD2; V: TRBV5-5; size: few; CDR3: ASSHVGTSGRAIIRNEQF
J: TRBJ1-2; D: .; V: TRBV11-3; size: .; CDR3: ASSPDGGGYT
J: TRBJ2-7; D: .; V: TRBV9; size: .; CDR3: ASSVASVSYEQY
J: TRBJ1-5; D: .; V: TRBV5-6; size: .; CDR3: ASSPHPNQPQH